The 14 T cell receptor beta chains reported below all come from one sample, sequenced in a study of T-cell reconstitution after alpha-beta-depleted transplantation in children. For TCRbeta, the library was prepared with unique molecular identifiers. TCRdb re-analysed the PCR reads in MiXCR, keeping a single row per CDR3 protein. The sample holds about 510,000 distinct CDR3 sequences, 9.5% to 12% seen once. Source: PBMCs, mostly from graft donor cells, taken 180 days after TCRalphabeta/CD19-depleted stem cell transplant. All receptors come from a female patient between 2 and 15 years old who had a stem cell transplant for aplastic anemia, so the T cells may come from the graft donor.

The chain joins TRBV10-3 to TRBJ2-3; 7 bases are shared with TRBD2. Per germline, CDR1 ENHRY and CDR2 SYGVKD. J was trimmed by 7 bases and V by 7 bases; bases with no gene match: 20. The CDR3 consists of 17 residues. The CDR3 loop reads CAITRGPDRGGGNTQYF. In nucleotides, the CDR3 is TGTGCCATCACCAGAGGGCCCGACCGCGGGGGAGGGAATACGCAGTATTTT.

This clonotype was detected only a few times. The rearrangement links TRBV2 to TRBJ2-7, with 8 bases that match TRBD1. In germline, CDR1 is SNHLY, CDR2 FYNNEI. V was pared by 2 bases and J by 1 base, with 1 base of the junction left unmatched. CDR3 length equals 14 residues. The CDR3 DNA reads as TGTGCCAGCAGTGAACAGGGGGCTTCCTACGAGCAGTACTTC. The encoded protein is CASSEQGASYEQYF.

This clonotype showed up just a few times. This chain joins TRBV28 and TRBJ2-7; D perhaps matches TRBD1 (6 bases). The CDR3 runs to 13 residues. The V end lost 5 bases, the J end lost 6 bases, and 14 bases lay between the germline ends. Germline CDR1 is MDHEN and CDR2 is SYDVKM. CDR3 DNA: TGTGCCAGCAGTCCAGGACAGTGGGGCGAGCAGTACGTC. It is translated as CASSPGQWGEQYV.

This clonotype was seen a handful of times. The V and J genes are TRBV6-2 or TRBV6-3 and TRBJ2-7; maybe TRBD2 (5 bases). The CDR3 extends over 14 amino acids. V gave up 2 bases and J gave up 12 bases, with 20 bases separating them. The germline V gene has CDR1 MNHEY and CDR2 SVGEGT. CDR3 coding DNA: TGTGCCAGCAGTTACACCGGGCTAGATGGAGGCATGTACGTC. This gives the protein CASSYTGLDGGMYV.

J is TRBJ2-1 and V is TRBV5-1; 7 bases are a match to TRBD2. This CDR3 spans 16 amino acids. Germline trimming cut 1 base from V and 4 bases from J; bases unmatched to any gene: 8. Germline-derived CDR1 and CDR2 are SGHRS and YFSETQ. CDR3 sequence (DNA): TGCGCCAGCAGCTTGCTGCGCGGGAGCTCGTACAATGAGCAGTTCTTC. Translated, it gives CASSLLRGSSYNEQFF.

This rearrangement joins TRBV20-1 to TRBJ1-4; D unclear. CDR3 length: 13 residues. The V end lost 4 bases, the J end lost 8 bases, and 14 bases lay between the germline ends. Germline CDR1 DFQATT, CDR2 SNEGSKA (reference sequence). In DNA form, the CDR3 reads TGCAGTGCTATCTCTCGGCGGCGCGAAAAACTGTTTTTT. Translation gives CSAISRRREKLFF.

The rearrangement joins TRBV2 to TRBJ2-5, with 10 positions matching TRBD1. Germline CDR1 reads SNHLY; CDR2 reads FYNNEI. The CDR3 has 17 residues. J gave up 4 bases and V 6 bases, and 14 bases lay outside the gene matches. The CDR3 nucleotides read TGTGCCAGCAGCGGGGACAGGGGATGGATCATGGGAGAGACCCAGTACTTC. Encoded protein: CASSGDRGWIMGETQYF.

There are a few counts of this clonotype. The J gene is TRBJ1-2, the V gene TRBV28, with D possibly matching TRBD1 (5 bases). Germline assignment: CDR1 MDHEN and CDR2 SYDVKM. The CDR3 covers 16 residues. V lost 3 bases and J lost 0, with 14 bases in between. The CDR3 spells CASSFLGGGANYGYTF. The CDR3 coding sequence is TGTGCCAGCAGTTTCTTGGGTGGGGGAGCTAACTATGGCTACACCTTC.

The V and J genes are TRBV18 and TRBJ2-7; 10 nucleotides align to TRBD1. V dropped 6 bases and J dropped 2; count of bases not matched to a gene: 7. Germline lookup yields CDR1 KGHSH and CDR2 LQKENI. CDR3 size: 15 residues. The CDR3 nucleotides are TGTGCCAGCTCGCCCGGACAGGGGGGAACCTACGAGCAGTACTTC. This translates into CASSPGQGGTYEQYF.

In this sample, this clonotype turned up many times. The J gene is TRBJ1-1, the V gene TRBV29-1, with D unclear. The CDR3 loop spans 12 amino acids. With 7 bases removed from V and 6 bases from J, the gap between germline ends came to 15 bases. Germline-derived CDR1 and CDR2 are SQVTM and ANQGSEA. CDR3 nucleotides: TGCAGCGCCGAGTGGGGAATCGCTGAAGCTTTCTTT. Translated, it gives CSAEWGIAEAFF.

This clonotype was detected once. The rearrangement links TRBV2 to TRBJ1-5; no firm D call. The CDR3 length is 14 residues. Germline V lookup: CDR1 SNHLY, CDR2 FYNNEI. V was pared by 8 bases and J by 3 bases, with 14 bases between. CDR3 amino acids: CASRYGGDNQPQHF. CDR3 coding DNA: TGTGCCAGCCGGTATGGAGGTGACAATCAGCCCCAGCATTTT. Full variable domain (missing parts from reference TRBV2 and TRBJ1-5): EPEVTQTPSHQVTQMGQEVILRCVPISNHLYFYWYRQILGQKVEFLVSFYNNEISEKSEIFDDQFSVERPDGSNFTLKIRSTKLEDSAMYFCASRYGGDNQPQHFGDGTRLSIL.

The V and J genes are TRBV7-9 and TRBJ1-3; D remains ambiguous. From germline, CDR1 is SEHNR and CDR2 FQNEAQ (reference sequence). This CDR3 spans 13 amino acids. Trimming left V 0 bases short and J 4 bases short, with 4 bases between. CDR3 amino acids: CASSLAAGNTIYF. In nucleotides, the CDR3 is TGTGCCAGCAGCTTAGCGGCCGGAAACACCATATATTTT.

The chain recombines TRBV7-8 with TRBJ2-5; weak D call: TRBD2 (5 bases). V was clipped by 1 base and J by 1 base, with 10 bases between them. The CDR3 has 15 residues. Per the germline V gene, CDR1 is SGHVS and CDR2 is FQNEAQ. CDR3 nucleotides: TGTGCCAGCAGCTTAGGAAGGGAGCTCCAAGAGACCCAGTACTTC. This encodes CASSLGRELQETQYF.

This clonotype was found a few times. The chain's CDR3 is CASSHPGLGTGELFF. CDR3 DNA sequence: TGTGCCAGCAGTCACCCGGGACTCGGCACCGGGGAGCTGTTTTTT. The V and J genes are TRBV27 and TRBJ2-2; D possibly corresponds to TRBD2 (6 bases). The CDR3 runs 15 residues. V lost 5 bases and J lost 4, with 14 bases in between. Germline CDR1 is MNHEY and CDR2 is SMNVEV (reference sequence).